Listed here is a single T cell receptor (beta chain). The antigen is not known. These data are taken from a study of siplizumab effects on memory and regulatory T cells. Findings of the study overall: Apparently more diverse than memory cells, naive T cells also seemed major alloresponse contributors. Mappable alloreactive CD4+ clones were on average about 70% Treg-derived with siplizumab, around 26% in controls.

Some clones are missing from TCRdb's copy, which holds only in-frame ones; the method was immunoSEQ multiplex PCR. The sample has roughly 110,000 clones; just over 90% are singletons. The CDR3 has 14 residues. The germline V and J ends were trimmed by 3 bases and 1 base, with 8 bases remaining between them. CDR1 SGDLS and CDR2 YYNGEE come from the germline V gene. The sequence came from a human donor in good health. The chain recombines TRBV9 with TRBJ2-4; D is possibly TRBD2 (5 bases). Sample: non-Treg CD4+ T cells sorted from blood. CDR3 in DNA: TGTGCCAGCAGCGGGGGAGTCGCCAAAAACATTCAGTACTTC. It translates to CASSGGVAKNIQYF.